A selection of T cell receptor beta chains follows, all from one sample in a study of T cell changes during pregnancy in multiple sclerosis. The data were produced by immunoSEQ multiplex PCR, yet TCRdb's version contains in-frame clones alone and is incomplete. The data contain approximately 34,000 clones, about nine tenths of them singletons. Here the sequenced sample was CD8+ T cells from peripheral blood mononuclear cells, taken before pregnancy. These receptors were obtained from a female donor with multiple sclerosis, enrolled in a pregnancy study. CDR3s include the opening cysteine and the closing phenylalanine or tryptophan. The D gene is left open where the match is weak.

J gene	V gene	D gene	CDR3 protein	CDR3 DNA
TRBJ2-1	TRBV27	TRBD2	CASSSPWGGSYNEQFF	TGTGCCAGCAGTTCCCCTTGGGGGGGCTCCTACAATGAGCAGTTCTTC
TRBJ2-2	TRBV5-4	.	CASSFRGNTGELFF	TGTGCCAGCAGCTTTAGGGGGAACACCGGGGAGCTGTTTTTT
TRBJ1-1	TRBV30	.	CAWSVMGGEAFF	TGTGCCTGGAGTGTAATGGGGGGTGAAGCTTTCTTT
TRBJ1-1	TRBV10-3	TRBD1	CAISESTGAIKAFF	TGTGCCATCAGTGAGTCCACAGGGGCGATAAAAGCTTTCTTT
TRBJ2-5	TRBV7-9	.	CASSSRQKETQYF	TGTGCCAGCAGCTCCCGACAGAAAGAGACCCAGTACTTC
TRBJ2-5	TRBV29-1	.	CSGTSQETQYF	TGCAGCGGGACTTCTCAAGAGACCCAGTACTTC
TRBJ2-7	TRBV7-2	.	CAGGYEQYF	TGTGCGGGGGGCTACGAGCAGTACTTC
TRBJ2-2	TRBV19	.	CASSIVWRQDGELFF	TGTGCCAGTAGTATAGTTTGGCGACAGGACGGGGAGCTGTTTTTT
TRBJ2-2	TRBV9	.	CASSLTRDTGELFF	TGTGCCAGCAGCCTAACTAGAGACACCGGGGAGCTGTTTTTT
TRBJ1-5	TRBV30	TRBD1	CAWRGRGQGEYQPQHF	TGTGCCTGGAGGGGTAGAGGACAGGGCGAATATCAGCCCCAGCATTTT
TRBJ2-1	TRBV6-4	.	CASSDQGGSYNEQFF	TGTGCCAGCAGTGACCAGGGGGGCTCCTACAATGAGCAGTTCTTC
TRBJ1-5	TRBV7-9	.	CASSFPHEEPQHF	TGTGCCAGCAGCTTTCCCCACGAGGAGCCCCAGCATTTT
TRBJ2-6	TRBV15	.	CATTSGVTSGANVLTF	TGTGCCACCACATCCGGGGTAACCTCTGGGGCCAACGTCCTGACTTTC
TRBJ2-1	TRBV19	.	CASSIAGYNEQFF	TGTGCCAGTAGTATAGCGGGTTACAATGAGCAGTTCTTC
TRBJ2-2	TRBV6-5	.	CASSYSPGATTGELFF	TGTGCCAGCAGTTACTCTCCAGGGGCTACCACCGGGGAGCTGTTTTTT
TRBJ2-7	TRBV9	.	CASSVGQSSSYEQYF	TGTGCCAGCAGCGTAGGACAGAGTAGCTCCTACGAGCAGTACTTC